Described below is a single T cell receptor beta chain sequence and its context. The sample comes from a study of T cell changes during pregnancy in multiple sclerosis. Data came from immunoSEQ multiplex PCR; TCRdb stores just in-frame clones and leaves some out. The data contain about 22,000 clones, approximately 93% of them singletons. V lost 1 base, J lost 0 bases, and 7 bases lay in between. This CDR3 is built from 14 residues. CDR1 is SGHAT, CDR2 FQNNGV, per germline. This specimen consisted of CD4+ T cells from peripheral blood mononuclear cells, obtained after pregnancy. The V and J genes are TRBV11-2 and TRBJ2-7; D perhaps matches TRBD1 (6 bases). This sequence originates from a female donor in good health, enrolled as a control in a pregnancy study. CDR3 residues: CASSLGGHSYEQYF. The DNA of the CDR3 is TGTGCCAGCAGCTTAGGGGGACACTCCTACGAGCAGTACTTC.